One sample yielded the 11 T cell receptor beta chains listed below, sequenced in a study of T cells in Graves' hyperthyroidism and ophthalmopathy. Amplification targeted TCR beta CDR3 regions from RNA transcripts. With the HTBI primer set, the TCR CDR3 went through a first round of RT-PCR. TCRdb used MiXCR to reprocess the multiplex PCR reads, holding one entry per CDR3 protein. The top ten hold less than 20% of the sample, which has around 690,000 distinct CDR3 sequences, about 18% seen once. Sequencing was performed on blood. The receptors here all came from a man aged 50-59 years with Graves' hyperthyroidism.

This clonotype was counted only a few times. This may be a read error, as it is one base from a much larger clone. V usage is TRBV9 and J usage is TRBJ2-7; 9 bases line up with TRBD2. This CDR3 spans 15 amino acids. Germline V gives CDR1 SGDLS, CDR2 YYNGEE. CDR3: CDSSPFLAGDYEQYF. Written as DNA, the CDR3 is TGTGACAGCAGCCCCTTTTTAGCGGGAGACTACGAGCAGTACTTC.

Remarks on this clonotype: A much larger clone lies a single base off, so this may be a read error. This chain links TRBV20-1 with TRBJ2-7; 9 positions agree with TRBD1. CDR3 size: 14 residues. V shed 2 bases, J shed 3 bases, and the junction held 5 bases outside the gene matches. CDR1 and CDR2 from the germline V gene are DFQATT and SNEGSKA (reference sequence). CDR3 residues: CSARHRDRVYEQYF. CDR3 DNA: TGCAGTGCTAGACACCGGGACAGGGTCTACGAGCAGTACTTC.

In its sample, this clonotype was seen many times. CDR3 loop: CASSPHAEAFF. CDR3 coding DNA: TGTGCCAGCAGTCCCCATGCTGAAGCTTTCTTT. The chain has TRBV28 and TRBJ1-1; D remains ambiguous. The CDR3 is made up of 11 amino acids. The V gene's germline CDR1 is MDHEN and CDR2 SYDVKM. Trimming left V 5 bases short and J 6 bases short, with 7 bases between.

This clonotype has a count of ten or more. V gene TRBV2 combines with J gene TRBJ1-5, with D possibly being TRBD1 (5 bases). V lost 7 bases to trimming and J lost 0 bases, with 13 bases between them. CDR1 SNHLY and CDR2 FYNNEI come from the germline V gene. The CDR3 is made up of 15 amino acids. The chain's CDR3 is CASNGRENSNQPQHF. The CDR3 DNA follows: TGTGCCAGCAATGGCAGGGAGAATAGCAATCAGCCCCAGCATTTT.

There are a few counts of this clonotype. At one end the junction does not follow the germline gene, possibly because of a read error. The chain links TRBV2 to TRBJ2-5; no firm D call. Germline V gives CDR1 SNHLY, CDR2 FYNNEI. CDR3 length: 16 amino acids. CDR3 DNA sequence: TGTGCCACCAGTGAGGTTCAGGTCGCCCACCAAGAGACCCAGTACTTC. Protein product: CATSEVQVAHQETQYF.

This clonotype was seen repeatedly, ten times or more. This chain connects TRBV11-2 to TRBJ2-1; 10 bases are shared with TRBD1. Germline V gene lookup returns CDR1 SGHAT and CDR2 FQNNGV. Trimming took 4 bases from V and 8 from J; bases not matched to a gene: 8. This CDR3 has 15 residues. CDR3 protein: CASSSGTGVGHEQFF. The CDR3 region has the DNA TGTGCCAGCAGCTCGGGGACAGGGGTGGGTCATGAGCAGTTCTTC.

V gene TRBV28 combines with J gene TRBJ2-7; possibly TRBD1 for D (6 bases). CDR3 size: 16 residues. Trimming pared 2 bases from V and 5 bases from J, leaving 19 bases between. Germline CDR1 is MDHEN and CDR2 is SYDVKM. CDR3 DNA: TGTGCCAGCAGTTTACAACGGGTGGCAGGGGAAAACGAGCAGTACTTC. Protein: CASSLQRVAGENEQYF.

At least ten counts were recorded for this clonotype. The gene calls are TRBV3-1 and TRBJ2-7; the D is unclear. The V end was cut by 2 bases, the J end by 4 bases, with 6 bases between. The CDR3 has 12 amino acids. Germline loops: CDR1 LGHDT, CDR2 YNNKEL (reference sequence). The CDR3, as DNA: TGTGCCAGCAGCCAACAAACGTACGAGCAGTACTTC. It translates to CASSQQTYEQYF.

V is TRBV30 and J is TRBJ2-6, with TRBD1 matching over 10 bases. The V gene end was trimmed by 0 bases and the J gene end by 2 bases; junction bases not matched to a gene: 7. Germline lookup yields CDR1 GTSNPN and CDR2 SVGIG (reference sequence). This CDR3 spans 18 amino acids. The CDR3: CAWSVLGQGVPGANVLTF. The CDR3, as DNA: TGTGCCTGGAGTGTACTTGGACAGGGGGTTCCTGGGGCCAACGTCCTGACTTTC.

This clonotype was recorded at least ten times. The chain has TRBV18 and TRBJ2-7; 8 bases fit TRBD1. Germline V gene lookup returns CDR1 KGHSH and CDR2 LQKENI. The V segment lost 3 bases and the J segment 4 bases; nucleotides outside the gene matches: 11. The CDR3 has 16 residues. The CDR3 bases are TGTGCCAGCTCACCCAGTTCTCAGGGGGCCAATTACGAGCAGTACTTC. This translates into CASSPSSQGANYEQYF. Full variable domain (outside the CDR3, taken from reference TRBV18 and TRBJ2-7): NAGVMQNPRHLVRRRGQEARLRCSPMKGHSHVYWYRQLPEEGLKFMVYLQKENIIDESGMPKERFSAEFPKEGPSILRIQQVVRGDSAAYFCASSPSSQGANYEQYFGPGTRLTVT.

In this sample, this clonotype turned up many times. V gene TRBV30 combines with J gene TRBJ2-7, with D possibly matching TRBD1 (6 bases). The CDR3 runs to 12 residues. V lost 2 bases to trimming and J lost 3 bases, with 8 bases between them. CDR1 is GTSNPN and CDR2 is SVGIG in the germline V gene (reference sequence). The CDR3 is CAWSKGGYEQYF. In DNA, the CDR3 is TGTGCCTGGAGTAAAGGGGGCTACGAGCAGTACTTC.